The 8 T cell receptor beta chains given below trace back to one sample, sequenced in a study of T cells in Graves' hyperthyroidism and ophthalmopathy. TCR beta CDR3 regions were amplified from RNA transcripts. RT-PCR in the first round (using the HTBI primer set) targeted the TCR CDR3. MiXCR, applied by TCRdb to the multiplex PCR reads, yields one record per CDR3 protein. Among over 500,000 distinct CDR3 sequences listed, under 20% were seen once. Specimen: blood. These receptors all stem from a woman aged 18-29 years with Graves' ophthalmopathy.

This clonotype was observed a handful of times. V usage is TRBV19 and J usage is TRBJ1-1; possibly TRBD1 for D (5 bases). V dropped 6 bases and J dropped 3 bases, with 20 bases sitting between them. The CDR3 runs 16 residues. Germline V gives CDR1 LNHDA, CDR2 SQIVND (reference sequence). CDR3 region: CASRTYETGGDTEAFF. CDR3 nucleotides: TGTGCCAGTAGAACCTATGAGACTGGGGGGGACACTGAAGCTTTCTTT. Supplemented by reference TRBV19 and TRBJ1-1, the full variable domain reads DGGITQSPKYLFRKEGQNVTLSCEQNLNHDAMYWYRQDPGQGLRLIYYSQIVNDFQKGDIAEGYSVSREKKESFPLTVTSAQKNPTAFYLCASRTYETGGDTEAFFGQGTRLTVV.

This clonotype was observed a handful of times. The genes are TRBV12-3 or TRBV12-4 and TRBJ2-1; 11 bases fit TRBD2. The CDR3 loop spans 18 amino acids. V was pared by 3 bases and J by 3 bases, with 10 bases of the junction left unmatched. The CDR3, as DNA: TGTGCCAGCAGTTTCCGTTTAGCGGGAGGGGGGAACTACAATGAGCAGTTCTTC. This encodes CASSFRLAGGGNYNEQFF.

This clonotype has at least ten counts. The chain uses TRBV2 and TRBJ1-1; weak D call: TRBD1 (5 bases). The germline V gene encodes CDR1 SNHLY and CDR2 FYNNEI. V dropped 6 bases and J dropped 1 base, with 12 bases sitting between them. The CDR3 spans 14 residues. The CDR3 nucleotides are TGTGCCAGCAGCAAGACAGCCCCGAACACTGAAGCTTTCTTT. It yields the protein CASSKTAPNTEAFF.

Details on this clonotype: A much larger clone differs from this one at a single base, so this may be a read error. This sequence joins TRBV6-1 and TRBJ1-2; 8 positions match TRBD1. Germline V gene sequence: CDR1 MNHNS, CDR2 SASEGT. Losses at the gene ends were 0 bases for V and 7 bases for J; bases not matched to a gene: 7. The CDR3 has 15 residues. The CDR3 DNA reads TGTGCCAGCAGTGAAGCAGGAACAGGGGGTCGTGGCTACACCTTC. Protein sequence: CASSEAGTGGRGYTF.

Only a few counts were recorded for this clonotype. The V call is TRBV28, the J call TRBJ2-4; possibly TRBD1 for D (6 bases). The germline V and J ends were trimmed by 2 bases and 0 bases, with 23 bases remaining between them. Germline-derived CDR1 and CDR2 are MDHEN and SYDVKM. The CDR3 has 20 amino acids. CDR3 DNA sequence: TGTGCCAGCAGTTTACCCCCGAAACTCTCAGGGGCACTAGCCAAAAACATTCAGTACTTC. Protein product: CASSLPPKLSGALAKNIQYF.

In this sample, this clonotype turned up many times. J is TRBJ2-3 and V is TRBV29-1, with D perhaps matching TRBD2 (5 bases). Trimming pared 0 bases from V and 5 bases from J, leaving 15 bases between. The germline CDR1 and CDR2 sequences are SQVTM and ANQGSEA. The CDR3 is 15 amino acids. As DNA, the CDR3 is TGCAGCGTTGAAGAGGCTAGCCCAGAGGTAGATACGCAGTATTTT. Translating gives CSVEEASPEVDTQYF.

This clonotype occurred many times. The chain joins TRBV13 to TRBJ1-1; D is perhaps TRBD1 (6 bases). V lost 1 base to trimming and J lost 0 bases, with 15 bases between them. Germline lookup yields CDR1 PRHDT and CDR2 FYEKMQ (reference sequence). The CDR3 spans 17 residues. Here the CDR3 reads CASSLVGTQGLNTEAFF. In nucleotides, the CDR3 is TGTGCCAGCAGCTTAGTCGGGACACAGGGCTTGAACACTGAAGCTTTCTTT.

V is TRBV7-8 and J is TRBJ2-4; TRBD2 aligns across 11 bases. The V and J ends lost 2 bases and 0 bases, in that order; junction bases with no gene match: 9. CDR1 is SGHVS, CDR2 FQNEAQ, per germline. There are 19 residues in the CDR3. The CDR3 nucleotides read TGTGCCAGCAGCTTAAGGCCGGGACTAGCGGACGTAGCCAAAAACATTCAGTACTTC. This codes for CASSLRPGLADVAKNIQYF. Complete variable domain (other parts from reference TRBV7-8 and TRBJ2-4): GAGVSQSPRYKVAKRGQDVALRCDPISGHVSLFWYQQALGQGPEFLTYFQNEAQLDKSGLPSDRFFAERPEGSVSTLKIQRTQQEDSAVYLCASSLRPGLADVAKNIQYFGAGTRLSVL.